Following are 19 T cell receptor beta chains from one sample sequenced in a study of cytomegalovirus exposure and HLA in healthy donors. Primers included in the PCR were 60 Vbeta and 13 Jbeta primers. The data were produced by immunoSEQ multiplex PCR, yet TCRdb's version contains in-frame clones alone and is incomplete. Counted here are about 120,000 clones, approximately 17% occurring once; the ten biggest clones make up 2.9%. Sequenced: PBMCs. These receptors originate from a female donor in good health and CMV-seropositive.

In its sample, this clone was seen a few times. The gene calls are TRBV15 and TRBJ1-1, with D perhaps TRBD1 (5 bases). V gave up 1 base and J gave up 2 bases, with 17 bases separating them. The length of the CDR3 is 17 residues. Germline assignment: CDR1 LNHNV and CDR2 YYDKDF (reference sequence). The CDR3 is CATSRGFSQGFNTEAFF. CDR3 in DNA: TGTGCCACCAGCAGAGGATTTAGTCAGGGTTTCAACACTGAAGCTTTCTTT.

This clone was picked up a small number of times. The chain carries TRBV12-5 and TRBJ2-7, with 10 bases matching TRBD1. The CDR3 spans 14 residues. Germline loops: CDR1 LGHNT, CDR2 FRNRAP. V trimming: 5 bases; J trimming: 5 bases; junction bases outside the gene matches: 6. This CDR3 is CASGLPGQGDEQYF. The CDR3 DNA reads as TGTGCTAGTGGTCTACCCGGACAGGGGGACGAGCAGTACTTC.

This clone occurred a few times. The chain recombines TRBV5-1 with TRBJ1-1; D is uncertain. The V gene lost 7 bases and the J gene lost 0 bases, with 13 bases spanning the gap. The CDR3 has 14 amino acids. Germline V CDR1 and CDR2: SGHRS, YFSETQ. The CDR3 region is CASLPGKVNTEAFF. CDR3 nucleotide sequence: TGCGCCAGCCTACCCGGGAAGGTGAACACTGAAGCTTTCTTT.

In this sample, this clone turned up a few times. V is TRBV4-2 and J is TRBJ2-1; 12 bases are a match to TRBD2. J lost 12 bases, V lost 1 base, and 7 bases had no gene match. Germline V CDR1 and CDR2: LGHNA, YNFKEQ. This CDR3 spans 15 amino acids. The CDR3 region is CASSQGLAGDPPQFF. The DNA of the CDR3 is TGTGCCAGCAGCCAAGGACTAGCGGGAGACCCCCCGCAGTTCTTC.

The V and J genes are TRBV10-2 and TRBJ1-2; D ambiguous. The CDR3 length is 15 residues. V gave up 3 bases and J gave up 3 bases, with 14 bases separating them. Germline V gene sequence: CDR1 WSHSY, CDR2 SAAADI. The CDR3 here is CASSDGMGPYYGYTF. Here the CDR3 DNA reads TGCGCCAGCAGTGATGGTATGGGCCCGTACTATGGCTACACCTTC.

This clone has a handful of counts. V usage is TRBV2 and J usage is TRBJ2-3, with 10 positions matching TRBD2. Trimming at V came to 8 bases and at J to 5 bases, leaving 7 bases not matched to a gene. CDR3 size: 14 residues. The V gene's germline CDR1 is SNHLY and CDR2 FYNNEI. In nucleotides, the CDR3 is TGTGCCAGCGGCGGGACTAGCGCTCGAGATACGCAGTATTTT. It encodes CASGGTSARDTQYF.

This clone appeared a few times. V and J are TRBV9 and TRBJ1-2; no reliable D call. The CDR3 runs to 16 residues. V shed 0 bases and J shed 9 bases, with 21 bases lying between them. CDR1 is SGDLS, CDR2 YYNGEE, per germline. In nucleotides, the CDR3 is TGTGCCAGCAGCGTAGGAGTCGAAAGGCTACCGGGGAGCTACACCTTC. Translating gives CASSVGVERLPGSYTF.

The rearrangement links TRBV6-6 to TRBJ1-2; 8 positions match TRBD1. After removal of 4 bases from V and 7 bases from J, the junction contained 14 bases not matched to a gene. The CDR3 runs to 16 residues. Germline V gives CDR1 MNHNY, CDR2 SVGAGI (reference sequence). The CDR3 reads CASSLKSAGGGGGYTF. DNA of the CDR3: TGTGCCAGCAGTTTGAAATCGGCAGGGGGCGGTGGTGGCTACACCTTC.

This chain links TRBV4-2 with TRBJ2-2, with D uncertain. The CDR3 runs to 14 residues. Trimming shortened V by 4 bases and J by 5 bases, and 11 bases separated the two germline ends. Germline loops: CDR1 LGHNA, CDR2 YNFKEQ. The CDR3 nucleotides read TGTGCCAGCAGCCTAGATCCCGGTACCGGGGAGCTGTTTTTT. Its translation: CASSLDPGTGELFF.

This clone appeared a few times. The chain combines TRBV6-1 with TRBJ2-7; 7 bases are shared with TRBD1. CDR1 is MNHNS, CDR2 SASEGT, per germline. The CDR3 contains 16 residues. With 4 bases clipped from V and 5 bases from J, the junction kept 14 bases outside the gene matches. In DNA form, the CDR3 reads TGTGCCAGCAGTGCCACTTACAGGGGAGAATTGGACGAGCAGTACTTC. The encoded protein is CASSATYRGELDEQYF.

This chain connects TRBV5-4 to TRBJ2-5, with 9 bases lining up with TRBD2. The V gene end was trimmed by 0 bases and the J gene end by 5 bases; junction bases not matched to a gene: 2. Germline V gives CDR1 SGHNT, CDR2 YYREEE (reference sequence). The CDR3 consists of 14 residues. The CDR3 sequence: CASSLEAGGETQYF. CDR3 bases: TGTGCCAGCAGCTTGGAGGCGGGAGGGGAGACCCAGTACTTC. The whole variable domain, filled in from reference TRBV5-4 and TRBJ2-5, reads ETGVTQSPTHLIKTRGQQVTLRCSSQSGHNTVSWYQQALGQGPQFIFQYYREEENGRGNFPPRFSGLQFPNYSSELNVNALELDDSALYLCASSLEAGGETQYFGPGTRLLVL.

This clone has just a few counts. The chain recombines TRBV20-1 with TRBJ2-7; D may be TRBD2 (7 bases). V lost 7 bases and J lost 4, with 11 bases in between. Germline CDR1 and CDR2: DFQATT and SNEGSKA (reference sequence). This CDR3 is 11 amino acids long. The CDR3 spells CSVKGGYEQYF. CDR3 nucleotide sequence: TGCAGTGTCAAGGGGGGGTACGAGCAGTACTTC.

This chain links TRBV19 with TRBJ1-1; D is ambiguous. CDR1 is LNHDA, CDR2 SQIVND, per germline (reference sequence). This CDR3 has 12 residues. The V end was cut by 8 bases, the J end by 7 bases, with 14 bases between. Written as DNA, the CDR3 is TGTGCCAGTCGACTACAACCGGGTGAAGCTTTCTTT. Translation gives CASRLQPGEAFF.

This clone has more than one count but fewer than ten. This chain links TRBV28 with TRBJ1-1, with D possibly TRBD1 on 6 matching bases. V was cut by 6 bases and J by 2 bases, with 16 bases left in between. Germline lookup yields CDR1 MDHEN and CDR2 SYDVKM. The CDR3 is 15 residues long. The DNA for the CDR3 is TGTGCCAGCAGGGGGTCGGGACACCGCAACACTGAAGCTTTCTTT. Its translation is CASRGSGHRNTEAFF.

This clone has more than one count but fewer than ten. The V gene is TRBV11-2, the J gene TRBJ1-4, with D perhaps TRBD1 (5 bases). Trimming removed 5 bases at V and 10 bases at J, with 14 bases between. CDR1 SGHAT and CDR2 FQNNGV come from the germline V gene. The CDR3 spans 13 residues. CDR3 residues: CASSGHLDGKLFF. The DNA of the CDR3 is TGTGCCAGCAGCGGACACCTAGATGGAAAACTGTTTTTT.

The sample holds a few counts of this clone. This chain links TRBV29-1 with TRBJ1-5; 8 nucleotides match TRBD1. CDR1 and CDR2 from the germline V gene are SQVTM and ANQGSEA. The CDR3 consists of 13 residues. V lost 6 bases, J lost 2 bases, and 3 bases stayed unmatched. The CDR3 DNA is TGCAGCGTGACAGGGGACGGCAATCAGCCCCAGCATTTT. It codes for CSVTGDGNQPQHF.

This clone was counted only a few times. The chain links TRBV29-1 to TRBJ2-7, with a weak D call TRBD2 (7 bases). Germline V gives CDR1 SQVTM, CDR2 ANQGSEA. The CDR3 consists of 13 residues. V lost 6 bases to trimming and J lost 6 bases, with 18 bases between them. DNA for the CDR3: TGCAGCGTCCAAAGGGGGGGGTGGTCCGAGCAGTACTTC. This gives the protein CSVQRGGWSEQYF.

There are a few counts of this clone. The chain combines TRBV4-2 with TRBJ2-3; tentatively, D is TRBD2 (5 bases). The V end lost 3 bases, the J end lost 3 bases, and 13 bases lay between the germline ends. This CDR3 comprises 15 residues. The germline gives CDR1 LGHNA, CDR2 YNFKEQ. CDR3 region: CASSHDPGGTDTQYF. The CDR3, as DNA: TGTGCCAGCAGCCATGACCCCGGAGGTACAGATACGCAGTATTTT.

The chain links TRBV7-8 to TRBJ1-3; no clear D. The germline gives CDR1 SGHVS, CDR2 FQNEAQ. The CDR3 length is 13 residues. The V end lost 6 bases, the J end lost 6 bases, and 12 bases lay between the germline ends. Here the CDR3 DNA reads TGTGCCAGCAGTTCCCCCACAGTAAACACCATATATTTT. The encoded protein is CASSSPTVNTIYF.